This is a list of T cell receptor beta chains from one sample in a study of follicular helper T cells after annual influenza vaccination. Data came from immunoSEQ multiplex PCR; TCRdb stores just in-frame clones and leaves some out. There are around 10,000 clones in the sample; roughly 80% occur only once, and over 0.75% lies in the top ten. Specimen: CXCR5- memory CD4+ T cells sorted from blood, collected on the day of influenza vaccination. The receptors were sampled from an adult who received the influenza vaccine. The CDR3 runs from the conserved cysteine through the conserved F or W. The order of the fields is CDR3 DNA, CDR3 protein, V gene, J gene, D gene, clone size. D genes are given only for firm matches. For some rows the clone size is stated as once, few or many, or as a class when expanded; others skip it.

TGTGCCATCAGCTTTGCAGGGAGGGGGACTGAAGCTTTCTTT	CAISFAGRGTEAFF	TRBV10-3	TRBJ1-1	.	.
TGCGCCAGCAGCCATAAACTAGCTGCGCAAACACATGAGCAGTTCTTC	CASSHKLAAQTHEQFF	TRBV4-3	TRBJ2-1	.	.
TGCGCCAGCTCTCCGGGACAGGGGACCGGGGAGCTGTTTTTT	CASSPGQGTGELFF	TRBV10-1	TRBJ2-2	TRBD1	.
TGTGCCAGTAGTAGGGAGTCGAGCGGTCGGACCGGGGAGCTGTTTTTT	CASSRESSGRTGELFF	TRBV19	TRBJ2-2	.	.
TGTGCCAGCAGCCAAGTCCCTCTGAGGGAGGGACCAAACATTCAGTACTTC	CASSQVPLREGPNIQYF	TRBV4-2	TRBJ2-4	TRBD2	.
TGTGCCAGCAGTTTATGGACAGGGTTCGAGCAGTACTTC	CASSLWTGFEQYF	TRBV28	TRBJ2-7	TRBD1	.
TGTGCCAGCAGCTTAGGAGTTGGGGGCGACTATGGCTACACCTTC	CASSLGVGGDYGYTF	TRBV7-9	TRBJ1-2	.	once
TGTGCCAGCGGGGGTGGGGGGAGAGATACGCAGTATTTT	CASGGGGRDTQYF	TRBV6-5	TRBJ2-3	.	.
TGTGCCAGCAGCTTAGCGGCCTATAATGAAAAACTGTTTTTT	CASSLAAYNEKLFF	TRBV7-2	TRBJ1-4	.	.
TGTGCCAGCAGCTTGTCAGGTTCTTCACCCCTCCACTTT	CASSLSGSSPLHF	TRBV5-6	TRBJ1-6	.	.
TGCGCCAGCAGCCACGTCGGACTAGCGGACCTCTCTGGGGCCAACGTCCTGACTTTC	CASSHVGLADLSGANVLTF	TRBV4-1	TRBJ2-6	TRBD2	.
TGTGCCAGCAGCCCGACCTCCGGGACAGGGTCATATGGCTACACCTTC	CASSPTSGTGSYGYTF	TRBV7-2	TRBJ1-2	TRBD1	.
TGTGCCAGCAGCGCCGACAGGGGCCCTTCTTCCGAGCAGTACTTC	CASSADRGPSSEQYF	TRBV9	TRBJ2-7	TRBD1	.
TGTGCCAGCAGCTTATCAGGGTTCACCGGGGAGCTGTTTTTT	CASSLSGFTGELFF	TRBV7-9	TRBJ2-2	.	.
TGTGCCAGCAGCTCGGCCGGGGGGGCGTCAGAGACCCAGTACTTC	CASSSAGGASETQYF	TRBV5-6	TRBJ2-5	TRBD2	.
TGTGCCAGCAGGCACTCCGTAACCGACAAGTATAGCAATCAGCCCCAGCATTTT	CASRHSVTDKYSNQPQHF	TRBV28	TRBJ1-5	.	.
TGTGCCAGCAGCGCAGGACTAGCGGGAGTTTCATATAGAGACAATGAGCAGTTCTTC	CASSAGLAGVSYRDNEQFF	TRBV7-8	TRBJ2-1	TRBD2	.
TGTGCCAGTACCCTCCGGGGGGCGGACAGTTATAGCAATCAGCCCCAGCATTTT	CASTLRGADSYSNQPQHF	TRBV19	TRBJ1-5	.	few
TGTGCCAGCAGTAGTAGTGGGGGCAGCGGTGGCTACACCTTC	CASSSSGGSGGYTF	TRBV28	TRBJ1-2	.	.
TGTGCCAGCAGCTTAGCGGGGGGCCTGGACAACACCGGGGAGCTGTTTTTT	CASSLAGGLDNTGELFF	TRBV7-9	TRBJ2-2	.	few
TGTGCCAGCAGCCGGACTAGCGGGAGTGATGAGCAGTTCTTC	CASSRTSGSDEQFF	TRBV7-2	TRBJ2-1	TRBD2	.
TGCGCCAGCAGCTTGGCCGGCGACCCCTACAATGAGCAGTTCTTC	CASSLAGDPYNEQFF	TRBV5-1	TRBJ2-1	.	.
TGTGCCAGCAGCTTTGGAGGGGTCGGTGATACGCAGTATTTT	CASSFGGVGDTQYF	TRBV5-8	TRBJ2-3	.	.
TGCAGCGTTCGGGACAGGGGAGAATATCCCATATATTTT	CSVRDRGEYPIYF	TRBV29-1	TRBJ1-3	TRBD1	.
TGCGCCAGCAGCTTCGGCGGGGGCGGGTCTGAAGCTTTCTTT	CASSFGGGGSEAFF	TRBV5-1	TRBJ1-1	.	.
TGTGCCAGCAGTCCAGGGACTAGTGGAGAGACCCAGTACTTC	CASSPGTSGETQYF	TRBV5-4	TRBJ2-5	TRBD2	few
TGTGCCAGCAGCTCTCAACTCACCGGGGAGCTGTTTTTT	CASSSQLTGELFF	TRBV5-6	TRBJ2-2	.	.
TGTGCCAGCAGCTCTACCCCGGGGGCAGGGGAGCAGTTCTTC	CASSSTPGAGEQFF	TRBV7-2	TRBJ2-1	.	.
TGCGCCAGCAGCCCGGAGGGGTGGGGACCCGACTCTGGAAACACCATATATTTT	CASSPEGWGPDSGNTIYF	TRBV5-1	TRBJ1-3	.	.
TGTGCCAGCAGTCTTGGAACTAGCGAGCAAGAGACCCAGTACTTC	CASSLGTSEQETQYF	TRBV6-5	TRBJ2-5	TRBD2	.
TGTGCCAGCAGTTACAGGGGTGAGGAGCAGTTCTTC	CASSYRGEEQFF	TRBV7-2	TRBJ2-1	TRBD1	.
TGTGCCAGCAGCCAAGATGTCAGCCGTGAAGCTTTCTTT	CASSQDVSREAFF	TRBV4-2	TRBJ1-1	.	.
TGTGCCAGCAGCGTAGGACGCGCGGGAGGGAAAGAGACCCAGTACTTC	CASSVGRAGGKETQYF	TRBV9	TRBJ2-5	TRBD2	.
TGTGCCAGCAGGGGGGACAGAGCGACCGGGGAGCTGTTTTTT	CASRGDRATGELFF	TRBV25-1	TRBJ2-2	TRBD1	.
TGTGCCAGCTCAAACAGGGGGCTTGGGGAGACCCAGTACTTC	CASSNRGLGETQYF	TRBV5-6	TRBJ2-5	TRBD1	.
TGTGCCAGCAGCCCCACATCCGCAGTCCAAAAACTGTTTTTT	CASSPTSAVQKLFF	TRBV2	TRBJ1-4	.	.
TGTGCCAGCAGTTTATTGGGACTAGCGGGGGTTAGCACAGATACGCAGTATTTT	CASSLLGLAGVSTDTQYF	TRBV27	TRBJ2-3	TRBD2	.
TGCGCCAGCAGCTTCGGGACTAGCGGAGCTACAGATACGCAGTATTTT	CASSFGTSGATDTQYF	TRBV5-1	TRBJ2-3	TRBD2	.
TGTGCTAGTGGTTTTAATTCGGTCGACACCACTGAAGCTTTCTTT	CASGFNSVDTTEAFF	TRBV12-5	TRBJ1-1	.	.
TGTGCCACCAGCACCCCGGGGAGGGCCGGCAATGAGCAGTTCTTC	CATSTPGRAGNEQFF	TRBV15	TRBJ2-1	TRBD2	.
TGTGCCAGCAGCTACCGACAGGTTGAAGCTTTCTTT	CASSYRQVEAFF	TRBV7-9	TRBJ1-1	.	.
TGTGCCAGCACCAAGGACACTGCGGGCTATGGCTACACCTTC	CASTKDTAGYGYTF	TRBV7-9	TRBJ1-2	.	.
TGTGCCAGCAGTGGGCAGGGAGGGCAGCCCCAGCATTTT	CASSGQGGQPQHF	TRBV6-5	TRBJ1-5	.	.
TGTGCCACCAGCAGAGGGCAGGCCACAGATACGCAGTATTTT	CATSRGQATDTQYF	TRBV15	TRBJ2-3	.	.
TGTGCCAGCAGCGCATTGGACGGTTTTTCCACAGATACGCAGTATTTT	CASSALDGFSTDTQYF	TRBV5-6	TRBJ2-3	.	.
TGTGCCAGCCTAGATATTTGCGTACAAAGTCGGGCCAACGTCCTGACTTTC	CASLDICVQSRANVLTF	TRBV5-7	TRBJ2-6	.	.
TGTGCCAGCAGCTCTCCGGACAGGGAAAAACTGTTTTTT	CASSSPDREKLFF	TRBV13	TRBJ1-4	TRBD1	.
TGTGCCAGCGCAACAGGGCAATACGAGCAGTACTTC	CASATGQYEQYF	TRBV6-1	TRBJ2-7	.	.
TGTGCCAGCAGTTTGCTAGCGGAATCTCGGAAGCAGTATTTT	CASSLLAESRKQYF	TRBV27	TRBJ2-3	TRBD2	once
TGTGCCAGCAGCTACGACAGGGGGTTTTCCGGGGAGCTGTTTTTT	CASSYDRGFSGELFF	TRBV7-9	TRBJ2-2	TRBD1	once
TGTGCCAGCACACTGGGGGGCAGGGATCAGCCCCAGCATTTT	CASTLGGRDQPQHF	TRBV6-6	TRBJ1-5	.	.
TGTGCCAGTAGCCAAAGCACGGGTACGCAGTATTTT	CASSQSTGTQYF	TRBV19	TRBJ2-3	.	.
TGTGCCAGTAGTCCGCACAGGGGACAGCCCCAGCATTTT	CASSPHRGQPQHF	TRBV19	TRBJ1-5	TRBD1	.
TGCAGCGTCATTAGACCGGGACAGGGGGCCTACGAGCAGTACTTC	CSVIRPGQGAYEQYF	TRBV29-1	TRBJ2-7	TRBD1	.
TGTGCCAGCAGCTCAGGCAGGGGTAGGGACAATGAGCAGTTCTTC	CASSSGRGRDNEQFF	TRBV7-6	TRBJ2-1	.	.
TGTGCCAGCAGTCGGGACAGCCGGAACACCGGGGAGCTGTTTTTT	CASSRDSRNTGELFF	TRBV4-2	TRBJ2-2	TRBD1	.
TGTGCCAGCAGTGAAAGATCGGACCATTATAATGAAAAACTGTTTTTT	CASSERSDHYNEKLFF	TRBV2	TRBJ1-4	.	.
TGTGCCAGTAGGGGGGGGGCGACAGATACGCAGTATTTT	CASRGGATDTQYF	TRBV19	TRBJ2-3	.	.
TGCGCCAGCAGCTTGCAGGGGACGGCTCAAGAGACCCAGTACTTC	CASSLQGTAQETQYF	TRBV5-1	TRBJ2-5	.	.